Presented here are 20 T cell receptor beta chains from one specimen sequenced in a study of T cell repertoires in cytomegalovirus infection. Using its own MiXCR run on the reads, TCRdb lists one record per CDR3 protein. The table has some 940,000 distinct CDR3 sequences, around 30% seen once. Their antigens remain unidentified. Source: cultured CD8+ T cells from PBMCs, taken from culture after CMV antigen stimulation. Receptors were obtained from a human donor in good health (CMV status not recorded). Some clones in this sample may be carry-over from other donors' samples.

This clonotype appeared a few times. The gene calls are TRBV27 and TRBJ2-3, with 10 bases that match TRBD2. This CDR3 has 15 residues. From germline, CDR1 is MNHEY and CDR2 SMNVEV (reference sequence). V shed 6 bases, J shed 6 bases, and the junction held 9 bases outside the gene matches. CDR3 DNA sequence: TGTGCCAGCAGAGTAGCGGGGGGAACCGGGGATACGCAGTATTTT. Translated: CASRVAGGTGDTQYF.

This rearrangement joins TRBV20-1 to TRBJ2-1; D is ambiguous. The ends were cut back, 3 bases at V and 8 bases at J, with 2 bases in the middle. The CDR3 contains 9 residues. Germline assignment: CDR1 DFQATT and CDR2 SNEGSKA (reference sequence). The CDR3 region is CSASDEQFF. CDR3 bases: TGCAGTGCTAGCGATGAGCAGTTCTTC.

V and J are TRBV7-6 and TRBJ2-7; the match to TRBD2 covers 9 bases. The ends lost 2 bases at V and 1 base at J; junction bases unmatched: 15. Germline loops: CDR1 SGHVS, CDR2 FNYEAQ. CDR3 length equals 19 residues. The CDR3 loop reads CASSLMASGVYRLSYEQYF. The CDR3 coding sequence is TGTGCCAGCAGCTTAATGGCTAGCGGGGTATACCGATTATCCTACGAGCAGTACTTC. Based on the CDR3 plus reference TRBV7-6 and TRBJ2-7, the full variable domain is GAGVSQSPRYKVTKRGQDVALRCDPISGHVSLYWYRQALGQGPEFLTYFNYEAQQDKSGLPNDRFSAERPEGSISTLTIQRTEQRDSAMYRCASSLMASGVYRLSYEQYFGPGTRLTVT.

DNA for the CDR3: TGTGCCAGCAAACCACAGGGTCGGACTGAAGCTTTCTTT. Translation gives CASKPQGRTEAFF. The chain joins TRBV6-1 to TRBJ1-1; D may be TRBD1 (6 bases). Per germline, CDR1 MNHNS and CDR2 SASEGT. Trimming removed 7 bases at V and 5 bases at J, with 14 bases between. CDR3 length equals 13 residues.

The chain links TRBV7-9 to TRBJ1-1, with TRBD1 as a possible D gene (6 bases). The CDR3 consists of 16 residues. Germline V CDR1 and CDR2: SEHNR, FQNEAQ (reference sequence). V shed 5 bases and J shed 5 bases, with 21 bases lying between them. The CDR3 loop is CASSPSVGGLGTEAFF. CDR3 DNA sequence: TGTGCCAGCAGCCCATCGGTAGGGGGGTTAGGTACTGAAGCTTTCTTT.

A few counts support this clonotype. The chain couples TRBV4-1 to TRBJ2-2, with D unclear. V lost 3 bases to trimming and J lost 6 bases, with 11 bases between them. Germline values: CDR1 MGHRA, CDR2 YSYEKL. The length of the CDR3 is 14 residues. CDR3 region: CASSQDPSPGELFF. CDR3 DNA: TGCGCCAGCAGCCAGGACCCGTCCCCCGGGGAGCTGTTTTTT.

The chain combines TRBV19 with TRBJ1-1; D not certain. This CDR3 is 12 amino acids long. CDR1 and CDR2 (germline): LNHDA, SQIVND (reference sequence). V lost 8 bases, J lost 1 base, and 8 bases lay in between. CDR3 nucleotide sequence: TGTGCCAGTGCCCTGGGGAACACTGAAGCTTTCTTT. Translated, it gives CASALGNTEAFF.

CDR3 sequence (DNA): TGTGCCACCGAGGAGGGGTACAATCAGCCCCAGCATTTT. Translated, it gives CATEEGYNQPQHF. The chain combines TRBV6-2 or TRBV6-3 with TRBJ1-5; D is possibly TRBD1 (5 bases). This CDR3 has 13 amino acids. Germline CDR1 MNHEY, CDR2 SVGEGT. V gave up 10 bases and J gave up 3 bases, with 13 bases separating them.

The CDR3 DNA reads as TGCAGTGCTAGAGATCCGAAACTTGCCCGCGCGGCCAGCTATGGCTACACCTTC. It translates to CSARDPKLARAASYGYTF. V is TRBV20-1 and J is TRBJ1-2; D call uncertain. Germline V gives CDR1 DFQATT, CDR2 SNEGSKA (reference sequence). The CDR3 has 18 residues. Trimming left V 0 bases short and J 4 bases short, with 24 bases between.

The chain recombines TRBV15 with TRBJ2-2; TRBD1 agrees at 7 bases. Trimming removed 4 bases from V and 6 bases from J; junction bases left unmatched: 2. Germline V gene data show CDR1 as LNHNV and CDR2 as YYDKDF (reference sequence). This CDR3 is 13 amino acids long. CDR3 bases: TGTGCCACCAGCATCGACAGGGCCGGGGAGCTGTTTTTT. It specifies CATSIDRAGELFF.

This clonotype was seen many times. This rearrangement joins TRBV7-8 to TRBJ2-1; D unclear. Trimming took off 5 bases at V and 3 bases at J, with 20 bases between the two ends. The CDR3 length is 17 residues. Germline-derived CDR1 and CDR2 are SGHVS and FQNEAQ. DNA for the CDR3: TGTGCCAGCAGCCCGGTTCGTCCGTTGGCACGCTACAATGAGCAGTTCTTC. Translation: CASSPVRPLARYNEQFF.

The chain employs TRBV7-9 and TRBJ2-5; TRBD1 agrees at 7 bases. Germline V gene lookup returns CDR1 SEHNR and CDR2 FQNEAQ (reference sequence). The CDR3 spans 15 residues. Trimming removed 6 bases from V and 0 bases from J; junction bases left unmatched: 7. In DNA form, the CDR3 reads TGTGCCAGCAGACACGACAGGGCGTACCAAGAGACCCAGTACTTC. Protein sequence: CASRHDRAYQETQYF.

In this sample, this clonotype turned up a few times. J is TRBJ2-4 and V is TRBV25-1; possibly TRBD1 for D (6 bases). Germline loops: CDR1 MGHDK, CDR2 SYGVNS. The length of the CDR3 is 14 residues. V lost 2 bases and J lost 7, with 12 bases in between. The CDR3 coding sequence is TGTGCCAGCAGTGAAAAAACAGGGTGGAACATTCAGTACTTC. Amino acid sequence: CASSEKTGWNIQYF.

The chain joins TRBV15 to TRBJ2-7; unclear D gene. The CDR3 runs to 13 residues. V shed 0 bases and J shed 4 bases, with 7 bases lying between them. Germline V lookup: CDR1 LNHNV, CDR2 YYDKDF (reference sequence). CDR3 sequence (DNA): TGTGCCACCAGCAGAGATCTTGGGTACGAGCAGTACGTC. Encoded protein: CATSRDLGYEQYV.

The chain couples TRBV9 to TRBJ2-3; TRBD2 aligns across 11 bases. V shed 3 bases and J 0 bases; nucleotides not matched to a gene: 9. The CDR3 sequence is 18 residues long. Germline V gene lookup returns CDR1 SGDLS and CDR2 YYNGEE. The CDR3 nucleotides read TGTGCCAGCAGCGAGCTAGCGGGGGGCCACTTTAGCACAGATACGCAGTATTTT. It specifies CASSELAGGHFSTDTQYF.

To note about this clonotype: This sequence may be a read error, since a much larger clone differs from it by one base. The chain joins TRBV7-6 to TRBJ2-3; no clear D. Germline loops: CDR1 SGHVS, CDR2 FNYEAQ. The CDR3 totals 12 residues. CDR3 DNA: TGTGTCAGCAGCCCCCCGGTTCTTAAGCAGTATTTT. Translating it yields CVSSPPVLKQYF. Looking up the rest from reference TRBV7-6 and TRBJ2-3 gives the full variable domain: GAGVSQSPRYKVTKRGQDVALRCDPISGHVSLYWYRQALGQGPEFLTYFNYEAQQDKSGLPNDRFSAERPEGSISTLTIQRTEQRDSAMYRCVSSPPVLKQYFGPGTRLTVL.

This clonotype has just a few counts. The rearrangement uses TRBV28 and TRBJ2-1; D unresolved. Germline CDR1 MDHEN, CDR2 SYDVKM. This CDR3 has 15 residues. Trimming took 7 bases from V and 0 from J, leaving 13 bases between them. The CDR3 bases are TGTGCCAGCATCTCCACCCCGAGCTCCTACAATGAGCAGTTCTTC. Translated: CASISTPSSYNEQFF.

This clonotype showed up just a few times. V gene TRBV28 combines with J gene TRBJ2-1; D tentatively fits TRBD1 or TRBD2 (5 bases each). Germline loops: CDR1 MDHEN, CDR2 SYDVKM. The CDR3 totals 14 residues. V lost 4 bases and J 12 bases, leaving 19 bases between the germline ends. The CDR3 protein is CASSSQWDGQPQFF. The CDR3 DNA is TGTGCCAGCAGTTCCCAATGGGACGGCCAACCGCAGTTCTTC.

This clonotype was counted a few times. The chain uses TRBV6-2 or TRBV6-3 and TRBJ2-1; D unresolved. The ends were cut back, 7 bases at V and 7 bases at J, with 17 bases in the middle. In germline, CDR1 is MNHEY, CDR2 SVGEGT. This CDR3 contains 14 residues. CDR3 in amino acids: CASTLEMFSNEQFF. CDR3 DNA: TGTGCCAGCACCCTGGAGATGTTTTCTAATGAGCAGTTCTTC.

The V and J genes are TRBV19 and TRBJ1-2; D is unresolved. This CDR3 is 10 amino acids long. V was cut by 10 bases and J by 8 bases, with 11 bases left in between. Germline V lookup: CDR1 LNHDA, CDR2 SQIVND (reference sequence). The CDR3 DNA sequence: TGTGCCACCGCAGAGGGCGGCTACACCTTC. Protein sequence: CATAEGGYTF.